Below are 10 T cell receptor beta chains sequenced from a single sample in a study of blood T cell repertoires in COVID-19. Some clones are missing from TCRdb's copy, which holds only in-frame ones; the method was immunoSEQ multiplex PCR. Of tens of thousands of clones detected, roughly four fifths appear once; the ten largest clones hold 7.3%. The sample taken for sequencing was peripheral blood. These TCRs come from a man aged 35-49 years with acute or convalescent COVID-19.

This clone was counted only a few times. The rearrangement joins TRBV6-4 to TRBJ1-2; weak D call: TRBD1 (5 bases). The length of the CDR3 is 13 residues. V lost 6 bases and J 0 bases, leaving 8 bases between the germline ends. Germline lookup yields CDR1 MRHNA and CDR2 SNTAGT. The CDR3 here is CASRDTSNYGYTF. CDR3 nucleotide sequence: TGTGCCAGCAGGGACACTTCTAACTATGGCTACACCTTC.

The rearrangement links TRBV18 to TRBJ2-1; a possible D gene is TRBD1 (5 bases). Germline CDR1 is KGHSH and CDR2 is LQKENI. V was cut by 2 bases and J by 10 bases, with 6 bases left in between. The CDR3 contains 11 residues. As DNA, the CDR3 is TGTGCCAGCTCACCAGACAGAGAGCAGTTCTTC. Encoded protein: CASSPDREQFF.

The J gene is TRBJ1-3, the V gene TRBV20-1; D is undetermined. CDR1 and CDR2 (germline): DFQATT, SNEGSKA (reference sequence). The CDR3 has 11 amino acids. The germline V and J ends were trimmed by 1 base and 7 bases, with 5 bases remaining between them. The CDR3 DNA sequence: TGCAGTGCTAGAGTGGAGAACACCATATATTTT. It is translated as CSARVENTIYF.

The V gene is TRBV24-1, the J gene TRBJ2-1, with D maybe TRBD2 (5 bases). CDR1 and CDR2 (germline): KGHDR, SFDVKD. The CDR3 runs to 18 residues. The V end was cut by 2 bases, the J end by 6 bases, with 22 bases between. The CDR3: CATSDSPSASRRSNEQFF. As DNA, the CDR3 is TGTGCCACCAGTGATTCCCCCTCCGCTAGCCGTCGCTCCAATGAGCAGTTCTTC.

This chain connects TRBV12-3 or TRBV12-4 to TRBJ1-1; D gene uncertain. The CDR3 totals 13 residues. V lost 3 bases and J lost 3, with 8 bases in between. In DNA, the CDR3 is TGTGCCAGCAGTTTGAGGAGGGACACTGAAGCTTTCTTT. Protein product: CASSLRRDTEAFF.

This chain uses TRBV7-2 with TRBJ1-5; D is ambiguous. From germline, CDR1 is SGHTA and CDR2 FQGNSA. The CDR3 spans 14 residues. V was pared by 1 base and J by 2 bases, with 6 bases between. CDR3 in DNA: TGTGCCAGCAGCTTAGATGCGGGCAATCAGCCCCAGCATTTT. Translated, it gives CASSLDAGNQPQHF.

The CDR3 DNA sequence: TGTGCCAGCAGCTTAGAGTCGAGCTCTATCTCTGGAAACACCATATATTTT. Translating gives CASSLESSSISGNTIYF. The V gene is TRBV7-6, the J gene TRBJ1-3; D uncertain. Trimming pared 1 base from V and 0 bases from J, leaving 13 bases between. The germline CDR1 and CDR2 sequences are SGHVS and FNYEAQ. This CDR3 is built from 17 residues.

The rearrangement links TRBV15 to TRBJ1-2; D uncertain. The CDR3 runs to 14 residues. V was trimmed by 0 bases and J by 4 bases, leaving 9 bases between them. Germline lookup yields CDR1 LNHNV and CDR2 YYDKDF (reference sequence). The CDR3: CATSRDRVSYGYTF. CDR3 sequence (DNA): TGTGCCACCAGCAGAGATCGGGTTTCCTATGGCTACACCTTC.

The V and J genes are TRBV3-1 (or the pseudogene TRBV3-2) and TRBJ1-4, with a tentative D call TRBD1 (5 bases). The germline CDR1 and CDR2 sequences are LGHDT and YNNKEL (reference sequence). The CDR3 length is 15 residues. Between the trimmed V and J ends, which lost 4 bases and 8 bases, there was a span of 17 bases. The DNA for the CDR3 is TGTGCCAGCAGCCTTCGGGGGAGATCAGACGAAAAACTGTTTTTT. Its protein product is CASSLRGRSDEKLFF.

V is TRBV30 and J is TRBJ1-2, with a possible D match to TRBD1 (5 bases). This CDR3 comprises 16 residues. The V and J ends lost 0 bases and 7 bases respectively, with 21 bases between them. CDR1 is GTSNPN and CDR2 is SVGIG in the germline V gene (reference sequence). The CDR3, as DNA: TGTGCCTGGAGTGTACCTTATGGCAGGGAATTGGGTGGCTACACCTTC. The encoded protein is CAWSVPYGRELGGYTF. Combining the CDR3 with reference TRBV30 and TRBJ1-2 gives the whole variable domain SQTIHQWPATLVQPVGSPLSLECTVEGTSNPNLYWYRQAAGRGLQLLFYSVGIGQISSEVPQNLSASRPQDRQFILSSKKLLLSDSGFYLCAWSVPYGRELGGYTFGSGTRLTVV.